These 3 T cell receptor beta chains originate from one sample sequenced in a study of beta chain features in type 1 diabetes. Whole-study findings and limits: All four CD4+ subsets from Type 1 diabetes patients carried moderately but significantly shorter TCRB CDR3s.

What was sequenced were expressed TCRB transcripts, since all of the isolated RNA had been reverse transcribed. Assay used: immunoSEQ multiplex PCR; TCRdb lists only in-frame clones, some missing. The table has about 360,000 clones, over 10% seen once. Their antigen targets remain unknown. Sequencing was performed on naive CD4+ T cells from blood. The origin of the receptors is a woman aged 18-35 years with type 1 diabetes.

This clone was seen a handful of times. This chain connects TRBV5-6 to TRBJ2-5; 10 bases line up with TRBD1. CDR1 and CDR2 (germline): SGHDT, YYEEEE. With 5 bases clipped from V and 4 bases from J, the junction kept 8 bases outside the gene matches. The CDR3 contains 15 residues. DNA of the CDR3: TGTGCCAGCAGAGCACCGGGACAGGGGTCAGAGACCCAGTACTTC. This gives the protein CASRAPGQGSETQYF. Complete variable domain (other parts from reference TRBV5-6 and TRBJ2-5): DAGVTQSPTHLIKTRGQQVTLRCSPKSGHDTVSWYQQALGQGPQFIFQYYEEEERQRGNFPDRFSGHQFPNYSSELNVNALLLGDSALYLCASRAPGQGSETQYFGPGTRLLVL.

This clone was found a few times. The chain uses TRBV2 and TRBJ1-4; D is uncertain. This CDR3 has 15 residues. V lost 6 bases and J 8 bases, leaving 19 bases between the germline ends. From germline, CDR1 is SNHLY and CDR2 FYNNEI. CDR3 sequence (DNA): TGTGCCAGCAGAAAGGAAGGACTAAGAGGCGAAAAACTGTTTTTT. Translation: CASRKEGLRGEKLFF. Full variable domain (missing parts from reference TRBV2 and TRBJ1-4): EPEVTQTPSHQVTQMGQEVILRCVPISNHLYFYWYRQILGQKVEFLVSFYNNEISEKSEIFDDQFSVERPDGSNFTLKIRSTKLEDSAMYFCASRKEGLRGEKLFFGSGTQLSVL.

Here the CDR3 DNA reads TGCAGCGCCCGTAGCGGATACGAGCAGTACTTC. This encodes CSARSGYEQYF. The chain joins TRBV20-1 to TRBJ2-7; possible D gene TRBD2, 6 bases. Germline lookup yields CDR1 DFQATT and CDR2 SNEGSKA (reference sequence). This CDR3 comprises 11 residues.